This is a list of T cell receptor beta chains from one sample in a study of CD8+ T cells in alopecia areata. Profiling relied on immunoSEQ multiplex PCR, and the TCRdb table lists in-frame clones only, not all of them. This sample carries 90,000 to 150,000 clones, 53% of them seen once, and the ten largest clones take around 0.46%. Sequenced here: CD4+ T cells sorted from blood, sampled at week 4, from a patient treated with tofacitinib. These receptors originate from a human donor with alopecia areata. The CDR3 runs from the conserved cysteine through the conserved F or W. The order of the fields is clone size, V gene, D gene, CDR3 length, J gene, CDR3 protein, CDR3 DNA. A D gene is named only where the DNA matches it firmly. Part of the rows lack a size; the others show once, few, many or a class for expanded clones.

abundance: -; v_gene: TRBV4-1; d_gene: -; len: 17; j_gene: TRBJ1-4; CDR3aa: CASSVRDTRGANEKLFF; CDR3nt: TGCGCCAGCAGCGTTCGGGACACCCGGGGTGCTAATGAAAAACTGTTTTTT
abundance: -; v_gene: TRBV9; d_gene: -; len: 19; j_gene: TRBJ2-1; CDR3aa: CASSLRLEDVDGQLNEQFF; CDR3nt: TGTGCCAGCAGCCTACGTCTTGAGGATGTGGATGGGCAACTCAATGAGCAGTTCTTC
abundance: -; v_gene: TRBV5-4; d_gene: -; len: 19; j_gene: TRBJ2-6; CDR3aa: CASSPREGRSPSGANVLTF; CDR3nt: TGTGCCAGCAGCCCCCGTGAGGGGAGGTCCCCCTCTGGGGCCAACGTCCTGACTTTC
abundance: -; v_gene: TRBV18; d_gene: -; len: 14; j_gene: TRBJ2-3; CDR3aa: CASSASPEPDTQYF; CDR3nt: TGTGCCAGCTCAGCTAGCCCGGAGCCAGATACGCAGTATTTT
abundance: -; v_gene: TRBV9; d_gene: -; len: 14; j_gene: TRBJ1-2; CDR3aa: CASSLGGRSYGYTF; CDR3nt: TGTGCCAGCAGCCTAGGTGGACGGTCCTATGGCTACACCTTC
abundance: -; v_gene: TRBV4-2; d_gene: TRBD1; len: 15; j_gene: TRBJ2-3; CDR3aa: CASSQGQGITDTQYF; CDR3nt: TGTGCCAGCAGCCAAGGACAGGGGATCACAGATACGCAGTATTTT
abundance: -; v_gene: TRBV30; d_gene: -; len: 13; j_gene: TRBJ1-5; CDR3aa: CAWRGQLNQPQHF; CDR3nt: TGTGCCTGGAGGGGCCAGCTCAATCAGCCCCAGCATTTT
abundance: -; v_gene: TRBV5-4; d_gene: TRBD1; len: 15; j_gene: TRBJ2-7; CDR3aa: CASSLFTGGGYEQYF; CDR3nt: TGTGCCAGCAGCTTGTTTACAGGGGGCGGGTACGAGCAGTACTTC
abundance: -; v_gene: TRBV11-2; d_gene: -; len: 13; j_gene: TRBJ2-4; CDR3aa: CASSLVSGNIQYF; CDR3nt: TGTGCCAGCAGCTTAGTGTCAGGAAACATTCAGTACTTC
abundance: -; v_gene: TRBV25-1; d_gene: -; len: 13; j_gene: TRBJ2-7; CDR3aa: CASSESEAYEQYF; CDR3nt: TGTGCCAGCAGTGAATCGGAAGCCTACGAGCAGTACTTC
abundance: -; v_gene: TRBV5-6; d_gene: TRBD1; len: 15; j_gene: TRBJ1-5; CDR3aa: CASSLRQGRSQPQHF; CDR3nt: TGTGCCAGCAGCCTACGACAGGGGCGGTCTCAGCCCCAGCATTTT
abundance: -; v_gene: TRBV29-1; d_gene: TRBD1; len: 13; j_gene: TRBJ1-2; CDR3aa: CSVGGQGNYGYTF; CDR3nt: TGCAGCGTTGGGGGACAGGGAAACTATGGCTACACCTTC
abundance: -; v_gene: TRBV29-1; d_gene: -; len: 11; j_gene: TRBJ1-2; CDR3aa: CSVGSDYGYTF; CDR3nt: TGCAGCGTTGGGTCCGACTATGGCTACACCTTC
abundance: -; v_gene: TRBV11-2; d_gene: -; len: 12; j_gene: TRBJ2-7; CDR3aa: CASSSQGYEQYF; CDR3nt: TGTGCCAGCAGCTCCCAGGGTTACGAGCAGTACTTC
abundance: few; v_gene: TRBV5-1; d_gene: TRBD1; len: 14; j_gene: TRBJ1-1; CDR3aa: CASIPTGSNTEAFF; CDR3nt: TGCGCCAGCATTCCGACAGGGTCGAACACTGAAGCTTTCTTT
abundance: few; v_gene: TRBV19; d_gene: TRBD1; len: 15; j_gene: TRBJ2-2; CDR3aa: CASQGVAANTGELFF; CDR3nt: TGTGCCAGCCAGGGGGTGGCGGCGAACACCGGGGAGCTGTTTTTT
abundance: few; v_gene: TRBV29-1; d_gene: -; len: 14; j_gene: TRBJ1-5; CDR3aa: CSVEVGGPNQPQHF; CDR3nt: TGCAGCGTTGAGGTGGGGGGGCCTAATCAGCCCCAGCATTTT
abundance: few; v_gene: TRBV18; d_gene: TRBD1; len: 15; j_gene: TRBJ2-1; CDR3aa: CASSSGTGYYNEQFF; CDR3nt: TGTGCCAGCTCATCCGGGACAGGCTACTACAATGAGCAGTTCTTC
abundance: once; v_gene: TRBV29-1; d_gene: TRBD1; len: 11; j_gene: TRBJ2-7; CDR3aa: CSVGTGVEQYF; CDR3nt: TGCAGCGTCGGGACAGGGGTCGAGCAGTACTTC
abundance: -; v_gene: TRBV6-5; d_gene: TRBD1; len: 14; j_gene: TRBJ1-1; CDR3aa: CASSRTGRNTEAFF; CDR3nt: TGTGCCAGCAGTCGGACAGGGAGGAACACTGAAGCTTTCTTT
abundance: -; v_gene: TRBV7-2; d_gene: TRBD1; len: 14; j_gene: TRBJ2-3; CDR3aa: CASSLRQGTDTQYF; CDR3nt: TGTGCCAGCAGCTTACGACAGGGGACAGATACGCAGTATTTT
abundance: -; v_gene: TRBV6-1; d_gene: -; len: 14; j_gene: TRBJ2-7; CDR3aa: CASNMGPTNYEQYF; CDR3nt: TGTGCCAGCAACATGGGACCGACGAACTACGAGCAGTACTTC
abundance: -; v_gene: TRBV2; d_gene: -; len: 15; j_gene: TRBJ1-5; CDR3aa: CASSARRDSNQPQHF; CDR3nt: TGTGCCAGCAGCGCCAGGAGAGATAGCAATCAGCCCCAGCATTTT
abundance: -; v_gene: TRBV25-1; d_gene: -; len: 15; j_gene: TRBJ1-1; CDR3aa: CASRGGWVGNTEAFF; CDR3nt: TGTGCCAGCCGCGGGGGTTGGGTGGGGAACACTGAAGCTTTCTTT
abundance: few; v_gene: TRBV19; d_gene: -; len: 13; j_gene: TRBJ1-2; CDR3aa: CASTHSRLDGYTF; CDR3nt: TGTGCCAGTACTCACAGCCGCCTCGATGGATACACCTTC
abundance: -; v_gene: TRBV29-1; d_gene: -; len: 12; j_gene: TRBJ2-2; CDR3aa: CSLGGVPGELFF; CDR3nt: TGCAGCTTGGGGGGAGTGCCCGGGGAGCTGTTTTTT
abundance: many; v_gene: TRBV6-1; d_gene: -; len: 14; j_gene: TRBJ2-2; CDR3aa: CASRPGLNTGELFF; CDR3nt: TGTGCCAGCAGGCCGGGACTCAACACCGGGGAGCTGTTTTTT
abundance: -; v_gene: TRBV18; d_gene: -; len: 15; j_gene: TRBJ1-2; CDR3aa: CASSPPGADNYGYTF; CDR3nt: TGTGCCAGCTCACCCCCAGGGGCGGATAACTATGGCTACACCTTC
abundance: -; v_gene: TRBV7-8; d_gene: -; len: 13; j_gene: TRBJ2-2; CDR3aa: CASSRERTGELFF; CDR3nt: TGTGCCAGCAGCCGAGAACGCACCGGGGAGCTGTTTTTT